Shown below are 2 T cell receptor beta chains from a single sample sequenced in a study of blood T cell repertoires in COVID-19. The table came from immunoSEQ multiplex PCR; TCRdb's copy has only in-frame clones and leaves some out. The sample has 250,000 or so clones, 80% to 85% seen once. Sequenced material: peripheral blood. Source of these receptors: a middle-aged woman who had recovered from COVID-19.

This clone was seen a single time. CDR3 coding DNA: TGTGCCAGCAGTCCCGGGACAGCCATAATCTATAGCAATCAGCCCCAGCATTTT. Translated, it gives CASSPGTAIIYSNQPQHF. V and J are TRBV27 and TRBJ1-5; 7 positions agree with TRBD1. Per the germline V gene, CDR1 is MNHEY and CDR2 is SMNVEV (reference sequence). The junction had 13 bases not matched to a gene; V was cut back by 5 bases and J by 0 bases. The CDR3 runs to 18 residues.

As concerns this clone: The germline gene is not matched at one end of the junction; a read error may be the cause. The chain carries TRBV6-5 and TRBJ1-5; TRBD1 agrees at 7 bases. Germline-derived CDR1 and CDR2 are MNHEY and SVGAGI. This CDR3 has 15 amino acids. The CDR3 is CATSFRGFSNQPQHF. The CDR3 DNA follows: TGTGCCACCAGTTTCAGGGGGTTCAGCAATCAGCCCCAGCATTTT.